This T cell receptor (beta chain) came from a study of T-cell reconstitution after alpha-beta-depleted transplantation in children. Preparation of the TCRbeta library involved a method that used unique molecular identifiers. Using its own MiXCR run on the PCR reads, TCRdb lists one record per CDR3 protein. The sample shows approximately 390,000 distinct CDR3 sequences, about 11% of them seen only once. This clonotype has just a few counts. Germline CDR1 is MNHNS and CDR2 is SASEGT. This CDR3 contains 15 residues. V gave up 6 bases and J gave up 8 bases; unmatched junction bases: 13. This material consisted of PBMCs from the stem cell graft donor, taken from the stem cell graft. This TCR was sampled from a human donor who donated a stem cell graft to a child with acute myeloid leukemia. V usage is TRBV6-1 and J usage is TRBJ2-1; TRBD1 matches at 7 bases. The CDR3 DNA reads as TGTGCCAGCAGGAGACAGGGTTATGTTAGTGATGAGCAGTTCTTC. Protein sequence: CASRRQGYVSDEQFF.